The T cell receptor (beta chain) under discussion was sequenced for a study of T cell repertoires in cytomegalovirus infection. Study-wide context: Signatures in public TCR beta sequences pointed to both CMV infection and matching HLA type.

Of note for this clonotype: Its antigen is still unknown.

Broader study findings: HLA-C-restricted CMV-specific TCR beta clonotypes prevailed in the ex vivo response. Cumulative public TCR beta family frequency identified CMV carriers with the relevant HLA.

The CDR3 runs 14 residues. With 3 bases clipped from V and 5 bases from J, the junction kept 9 bases outside the gene matches. The V gene's germline CDR1 is DFQATT and CDR2 SNEGSKA (reference sequence). TCRdb reanalysed the reads using MiXCR and keeps one entry per CDR3 protein. The data show 200,000 to 300,000 distinct CDR3 sequences, with less than 9.5% seen just once and more than 13% held by the top ten. The rearrangement links TRBV20-1 to TRBJ2-7, with 8 bases fitting TRBD1. Sequenced sample: PBMCs. The clonotype comes from a human donor in good health (CMV status not recorded). Some clones in this sample may be carry-over from other donors' samples. The CDR3 sequence is CSASHLRGRNEQYF. DNA of the CDR3: TGCAGTGCTAGTCATCTCAGGGGGCGAAACGAGCAGTACTTC.